This is a list of T cell receptor beta chains from one sample in a study of T cells in localized non-small cell lung cancer. Sequencing was performed with immunoSEQ multiplex PCR; in TCRdb, only in-frame clones are kept and a portion is missing. Of 75,000 to 95,000 clones in the sample, roughly 86% were seen once. The specimen comprised peripheral blood, sampled before any cancer treatment. The source of these receptors is a man aged 35 to 69 with stage I squamous cell lung carcinoma. Each CDR3 is given with its conserved first and last residue. A D gene is named only where the DNA matches it firmly. Clone size is stated in some rows and not others, as once, few, many or a class when expanded.

cdr3_aa,cdr3_nt,clone_size,d_call,v_call,j_call
CASSPWGARTDTQYF,TGTGCCAGCAGCCCTTGGGGGGCCCGCACAGATACGCAGTATTTT,.,.,TRBV7-3,TRBJ2-3
CAWSKIRGGADTQYF,TGTGCCTGGAGTAAAATCCGGGGGGGCGCAGATACGCAGTATTTT,once,TRBD2,TRBV30,TRBJ2-3
CASGRDLQETQYF,TGCGCCAGCGGTCGGGACCTTCAAGAGACCCAGTACTTC,.,.,TRBV5-1,TRBJ2-5
CASSPQGFPQHF,TGTGCCAGCAGCCCACAGGGCTTTCCCCAGCATTTT,.,.,TRBV7-2,TRBJ1-5
CSGTDRGTEAFF,TGCAGCGGGACGGACAGGGGGACTGAAGCTTTCTTT,.,TRBD1,TRBV29-1,TRBJ1-1
CASSFTGGDSPLHF,TGCGCCAGCAGCTTTACAGGGGGCGATTCACCCCTCCACTTT,.,TRBD1,TRBV5-1,TRBJ1-6
CARIREPYEQYF,TGCGCCCGTATACGCGAGCCCTACGAGCAGTACTTC,.,.,TRBV4-1,TRBJ2-7
CASSPAWAYEQYF,TGCGCCAGCAGCCCCGCTTGGGCCTACGAGCAGTACTTC,once,.,TRBV5-1,TRBJ2-7
CASKTGTGGGAPQHF,TGTGCCAGTAAGACAGGGACGGGCGGCGGGGCGCCCCAGCATTTT,few,TRBD1,TRBV19,TRBJ1-5
CASGLTGIQPQHF,TGTGCTAGTGGTCTAACAGGGATCCAGCCCCAGCATTTT,.,.,TRBV12-5,TRBJ1-5
CASSPQHYGYTF,TGTGCCAGCAGTCCCCAGCACTATGGCTACACCTTC,.,.,TRBV6-1,TRBJ1-2
CATRDRVEKLFF,TGTGCCACCCGGGACAGGGTTGAAAAACTGTTTTTT,.,TRBD1,TRBV10-3,TRBJ1-4
CASSYSTRKNTEAFF,TGTGCCAGCAGTTACTCGACGAGGAAGAACACTGAAGCTTTCTTT,.,.,TRBV6-5,TRBJ1-1
CASSFSGGAETQYF,TGTGCCAGCAGCTTTAGCGGGGGGGCCGAGACCCAGTACTTC,.,TRBD2,TRBV7-9,TRBJ2-5